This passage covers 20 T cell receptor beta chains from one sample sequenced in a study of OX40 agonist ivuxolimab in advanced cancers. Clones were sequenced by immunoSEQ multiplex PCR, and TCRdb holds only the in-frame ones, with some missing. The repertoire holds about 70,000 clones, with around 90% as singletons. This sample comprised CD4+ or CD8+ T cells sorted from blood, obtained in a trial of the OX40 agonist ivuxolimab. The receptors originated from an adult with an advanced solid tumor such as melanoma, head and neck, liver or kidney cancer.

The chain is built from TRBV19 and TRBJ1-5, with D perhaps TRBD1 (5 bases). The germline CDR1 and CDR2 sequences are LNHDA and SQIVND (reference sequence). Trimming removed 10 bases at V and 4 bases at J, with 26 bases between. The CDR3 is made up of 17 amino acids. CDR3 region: CATSSTYGGLRNQPQHF. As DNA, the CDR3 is TGTGCCACCAGTAGTACATACGGGGGTTTACGGAATCAGCCCCAGCATTTT.

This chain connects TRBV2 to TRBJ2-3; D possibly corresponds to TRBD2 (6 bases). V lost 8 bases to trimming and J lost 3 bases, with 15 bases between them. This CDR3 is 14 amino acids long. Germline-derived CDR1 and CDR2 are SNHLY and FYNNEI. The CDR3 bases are TGTGCCAGCCCGGGCAGGGAGGTAACAGATACGCAGTATTTT. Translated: CASPGREVTDTQYF.

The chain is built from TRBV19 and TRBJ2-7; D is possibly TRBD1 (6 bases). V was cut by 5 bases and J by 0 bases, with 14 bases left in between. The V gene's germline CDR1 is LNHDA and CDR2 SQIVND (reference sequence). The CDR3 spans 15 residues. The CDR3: CASSPRGRGSYEQYF. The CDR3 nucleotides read TGTGCCAGTAGTCCACGAGGCAGGGGCTCCTACGAGCAGTACTTC.

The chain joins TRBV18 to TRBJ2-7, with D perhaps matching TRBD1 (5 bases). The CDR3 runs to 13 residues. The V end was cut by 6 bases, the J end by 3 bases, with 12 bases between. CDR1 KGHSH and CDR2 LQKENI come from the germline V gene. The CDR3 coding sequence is TGTGCCAGCTCGGTGACAGTCAACTACGAGCAGTACTTC. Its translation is CASSVTVNYEQYF. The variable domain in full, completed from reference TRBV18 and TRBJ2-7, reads NAGVMQNPRHLVRRRGQEARLRCSPMKGHSHVYWYRQLPEEGLKFMVYLQKENIIDESGMPKERFSAEFPKEGPSILRIQQVVRGDSAAYFCASSVTVNYEQYFGPGTRLTVT.

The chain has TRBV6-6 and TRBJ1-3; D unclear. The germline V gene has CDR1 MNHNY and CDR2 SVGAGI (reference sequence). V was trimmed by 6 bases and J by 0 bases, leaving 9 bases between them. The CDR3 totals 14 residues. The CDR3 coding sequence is TGTGCCAGCAGCCCCGCCCGCTCTGGAAACACCATATATTTT. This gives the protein CASSPARSGNTIYF.

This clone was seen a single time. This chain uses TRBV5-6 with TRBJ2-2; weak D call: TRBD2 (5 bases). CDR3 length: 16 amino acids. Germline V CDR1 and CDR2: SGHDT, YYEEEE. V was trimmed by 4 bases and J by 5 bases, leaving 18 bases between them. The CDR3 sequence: CASSRGPAGATGELFF. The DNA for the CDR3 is TGTGCCAGCAGCCGGGGTCCGGCGGGCGCGACCGGGGAGCTGTTTTTT.

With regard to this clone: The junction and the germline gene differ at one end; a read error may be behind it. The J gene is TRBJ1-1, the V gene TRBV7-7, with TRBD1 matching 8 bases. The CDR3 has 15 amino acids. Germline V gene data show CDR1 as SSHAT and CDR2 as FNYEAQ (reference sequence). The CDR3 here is CASSLGPGGNTEAFF. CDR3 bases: TGTGCTAGCAGCTTAGGCCCAGGGGGCAACACTGAAGCTTTCTTT.

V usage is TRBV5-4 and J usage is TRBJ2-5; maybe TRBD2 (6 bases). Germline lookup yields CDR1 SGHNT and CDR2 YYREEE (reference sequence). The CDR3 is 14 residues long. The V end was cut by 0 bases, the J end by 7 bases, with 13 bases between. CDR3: CASSLGLARATQYF. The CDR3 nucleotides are TGTGCCAGCAGCTTGGGGCTAGCGAGAGCGACCCAGTACTTC.

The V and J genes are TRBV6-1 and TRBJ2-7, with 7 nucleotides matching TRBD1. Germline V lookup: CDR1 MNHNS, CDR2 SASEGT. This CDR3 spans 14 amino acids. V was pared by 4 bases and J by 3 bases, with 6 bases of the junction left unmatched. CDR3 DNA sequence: TGTGCCAGCAGTGCCTATGGGGACAGCTACGAGCAGTACTTC. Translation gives CASSAYGDSYEQYF.

The CDR3 DNA sequence: TGTGCCAGCCCTCTCATGACGGGGGGCAGGCGCTCTGGGGCCAACGTCCTGACTTTC. Translating it yields CASPLMTGGRRSGANVLTF. The chain links TRBV7-9 to TRBJ2-6; D is possibly TRBD2 (7 bases). This CDR3 is 19 amino acids long. V was shortened by 8 bases and J by 0 bases, with 23 bases between the two germline ends. Germline CDR1 reads SEHNR; CDR2 reads FQNEAQ (reference sequence).

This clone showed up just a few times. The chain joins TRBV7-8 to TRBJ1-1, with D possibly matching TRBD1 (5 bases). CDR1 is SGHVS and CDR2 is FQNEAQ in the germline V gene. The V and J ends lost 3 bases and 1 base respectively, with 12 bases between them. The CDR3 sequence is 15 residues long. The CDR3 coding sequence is TGTGCCAGCAGCTTCCCAGGGACGGCGAACACTGAAGCTTTCTTT. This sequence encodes CASSFPGTANTEAFF.

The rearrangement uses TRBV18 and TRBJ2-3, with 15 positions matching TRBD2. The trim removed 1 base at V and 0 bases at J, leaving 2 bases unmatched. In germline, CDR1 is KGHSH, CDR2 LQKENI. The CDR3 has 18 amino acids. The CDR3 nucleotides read TGTGCCAGCTCACCACTGGGGACTAGCGGGGGGAGCACAGATACGCAGTATTTT. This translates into CASSPLGTSGGSTDTQYF.

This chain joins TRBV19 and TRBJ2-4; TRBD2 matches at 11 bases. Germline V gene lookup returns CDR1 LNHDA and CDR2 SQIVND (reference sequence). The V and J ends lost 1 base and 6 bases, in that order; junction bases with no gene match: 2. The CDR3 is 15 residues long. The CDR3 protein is CASSIVGTSGNIQYF. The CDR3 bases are TGTGCCAGTAGTATAGTAGGGACTAGCGGAAACATTCAGTACTTC.

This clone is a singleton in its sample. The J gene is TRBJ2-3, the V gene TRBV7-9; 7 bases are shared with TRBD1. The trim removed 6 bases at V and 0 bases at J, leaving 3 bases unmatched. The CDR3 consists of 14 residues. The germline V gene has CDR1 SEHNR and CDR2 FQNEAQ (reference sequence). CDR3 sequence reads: CASRDRSSTDTQYF. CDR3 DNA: TGTGCCAGCAGGGACAGGTCTAGCACAGATACGCAGTATTTT.

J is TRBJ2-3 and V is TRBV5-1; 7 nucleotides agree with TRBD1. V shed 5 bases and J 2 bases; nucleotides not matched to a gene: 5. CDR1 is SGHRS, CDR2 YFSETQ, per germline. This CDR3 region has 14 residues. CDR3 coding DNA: TGCGCCAGCAGGACGGGACAGATCACAGATACGCAGTATTTT. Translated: CASRTGQITDTQYF.

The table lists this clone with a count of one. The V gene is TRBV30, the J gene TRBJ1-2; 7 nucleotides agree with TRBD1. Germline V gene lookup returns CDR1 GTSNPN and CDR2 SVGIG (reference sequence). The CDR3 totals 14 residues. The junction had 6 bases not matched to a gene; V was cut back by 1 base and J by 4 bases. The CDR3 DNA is TGTGCCTGGAGTGCGACAGGGTATGTCTATGGCTACACCTTC. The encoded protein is CAWSATGYVYGYTF.

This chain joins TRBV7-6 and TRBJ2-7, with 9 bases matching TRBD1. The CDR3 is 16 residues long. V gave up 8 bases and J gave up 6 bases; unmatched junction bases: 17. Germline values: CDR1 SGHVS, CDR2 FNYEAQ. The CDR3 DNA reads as TGTGCCAGCGGGTCTCTTGTAGGGACAGGGATGGGCGAGCAGTACTTC. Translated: CASGSLVGTGMGEQYF.

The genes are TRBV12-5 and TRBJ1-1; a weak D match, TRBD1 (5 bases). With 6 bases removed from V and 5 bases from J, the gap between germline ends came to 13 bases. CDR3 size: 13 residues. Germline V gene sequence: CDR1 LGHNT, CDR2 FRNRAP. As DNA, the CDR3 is TGTGCTAGTGGACAGGTAGAAGGGACTGAAGCTTTCTTT. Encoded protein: CASGQVEGTEAFF.

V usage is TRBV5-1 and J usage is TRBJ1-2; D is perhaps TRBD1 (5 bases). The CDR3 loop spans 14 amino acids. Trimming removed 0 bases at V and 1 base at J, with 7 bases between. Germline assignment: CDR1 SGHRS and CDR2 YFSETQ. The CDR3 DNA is TGCGCCAGCAGCTTGGCGGGGGATAACTATGGCTACACCTTC. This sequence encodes CASSLAGDNYGYTF.

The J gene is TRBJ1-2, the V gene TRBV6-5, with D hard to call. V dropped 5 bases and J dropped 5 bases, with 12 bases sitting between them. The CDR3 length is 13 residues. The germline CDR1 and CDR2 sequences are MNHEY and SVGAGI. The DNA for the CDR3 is TGTGCCAGCAGTCCTAGGGAGAGTTATGGCTACACCTTC. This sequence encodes CASSPRESYGYTF.